This is a list of T cell receptor beta chains from one sample in a study of a mutant IDH1 vaccine in newly diagnosed glioma. The repertoire was sequenced with immunoSEQ multiplex PCR; TCRdb's copy has only in-frame clones and lacks some. The data show roughly 48,000 clones, 91% seen once. These receptors have no identified antigens. The sample here was PBMCs, taken from a glioma patient whose treatment included an IDH1 peptide vaccine. These receptors were obtained from a man in his fifties with glioma. Each CDR3 is given with its conserved first and last residue. The order of the fields is D gene, V gene, J gene, clone size, CDR3 DNA, CDR3 protein. D genes are given only for firm matches. Size is omitted from some rows. Given values are once, few, many or a class for expanded clones.

>.|TRBV4-3|TRBJ2-2|.
TGCGCCAGCAGCCCAGGACCCTTCGGCACGGGGCGGAACACCGGGGAGCTGTTTTTT
CASSPGPFGTGRNTGELFF
>.|TRBV1|TRBJ2-5|.
TGCACCAGCAGCCATCCGACTTGGGGGGGGGAGACCCAGTACTTC
CTSSHPTWGGETQYF
>.|TRBV9|TRBJ2-1|.
TGTGCCAGCAGTGACACATACAATGAGCAGTTCTTC
CASSDTYNEQFF
>.|TRBV7-9|TRBJ1-2|.
TGTGCCAGCAGCATTGCAACCGGGCCCCACGGTGGCTACACCTTC
CASSIATGPHGGYTF
>.|TRBV11-2|TRBJ1-5|.
TGTGCCAGCAGCTCCGGGACGTCTAGCAATCAGCCCCAGCATTTT
CASSSGTSSNQPQHF
>TRBD2|TRBV6-1|TRBJ2-7|.
TGTGCCAGCAGTATCCGGACTAGCACGAACAACGAGCAGTACTTC
CASSIRTSTNNEQYF
>TRBD1|TRBV4-1|TRBJ1-1|.
TGCGCCAGCCGACAGGGGGACATGAACACTGAAGCTTTCTTT
CASRQGDMNTEAFF
>.|TRBV7-2|TRBJ2-7|.
TGTGCCAGCAGCGTCACAGGTGGGAGCTCCTACGAGCAGTACTTC
CASSVTGGSSYEQYF
>.|TRBV5-4|TRBJ2-3|.
TGTGCCAGCAGCTTAGGGGAAGATACGCAGTATTTT
CASSLGEDTQYF
>.|TRBV27|TRBJ2-7|.
TGTGCCAGCAGTTTCGTCGAGGGCTACGAGCAGTACTTC
CASSFVEGYEQYF
>TRBD1|TRBV5-1|TRBJ2-2|.
TGCGCCAGCAGCCCGGGACAGGCCCGGTCCGGGGAGCTGTTTTTT
CASSPGQARSGELFF
>TRBD2|TRBV5-1|TRBJ2-1|.
TGCGCCAGCAGCTTGGCCGGCGGGAGCTCCTACAATGAGCAGTTCTTC
CASSLAGGSSYNEQFF
>.|TRBV4-1|TRBJ2-1|.
TGCGCCAGCAGCCCACCGTCAGGGGGGGGGCCCTATGAGCAGTTCTTC
CASSPPSGGGPYEQFF
>.|TRBV30|TRBJ1-5|once
TGTGCCTGGACCTCTGGCCTTGGAGATCAGCCCCAGCATTTT
CAWTSGLGDQPQHF
>.|TRBV5-8|TRBJ1-3|.
TGTGCCAGCAGCTTGGACAGGGCTTCTGGAAACACCATATATTTT
CASSLDRASGNTIYF
>.|TRBV5-1|TRBJ2-3|.
TGCGCCAGCCGCAGGAGGGGTTTCGACACAGATACGCAGTATTTT
CASRRRGFDTDTQYF
>.|TRBV6-1|TRBJ1-2|few
TGTGCCAGCAGTGAACAGAACTATGGCTACACCTTC
CASSEQNYGYTF
>TRBD2|TRBV28|TRBJ2-3|.
TGTGCCAGCAAGAGGTCGGGAGGGCCCCCAGATACGCAGTATTTT
CASKRSGGPPDTQYF
>.|TRBV30|TRBJ1-6|.
TGTGCCTGGAGTCCTTCCAATTCACCCCTCCACTTT
CAWSPSNSPLHF
>TRBD1|TRBV18|TRBJ2-7|.
TGTGCCAGCTCCTCCACCGGGACAGGGGGCTACGAGCAGTACTTC
CASSSTGTGGYEQYF
>TRBD2|TRBV7-9|TRBJ2-2|.
TGTGCCAGCAGCATACTAGGGCGGCTAGCGGGAGCGTCCGGGGAGCTGTTTTTT
CASSILGRLAGASGELFF
>.|TRBV4-3|TRBJ2-5|.
TGCGCCAGCAGCCAAGATAGTATGCAAGAGACCCAGTACTTC
CASSQDSMQETQYF
>TRBD2|TRBV19|TRBJ2-2|.
TGTGCCAGTATGGTAGCGGGAGGGACCGGGGAGCTGTTTTTT
CASMVAGGTGELFF
>.|TRBV28|TRBJ2-7|.
TGTGCCAGCAGTTTATCGGGATCGGGGAACGAGCAGTACTTC
CASSLSGSGNEQYF
>.|TRBV2|TRBJ1-4|once
TGTGCCAGTCGCTTATTAGGGATTGGGAATGAAAAACTGTTTTTT
CASRLLGIGNEKLFF
>.|TRBV29-1|TRBJ1-5|.
TGCAGCGCTGGACGGGGACCCAATCAGCCCCAGCATTTT
CSAGRGPNQPQHF
>TRBD2|TRBV10-2|TRBJ2-1|.
TGCGCCAGCAGTTTAGCGGGGGGGGGCTACAATGAGCAGTTCTTC
CASSLAGGGYNEQFF
>TRBD2|TRBV27|TRBJ2-5|.
TGTGCCAGCAGCCGAATCCCGGGACTAGCGGGTCGCCAAGAGACCCAGTACTTC
CASSRIPGLAGRQETQYF
>.|TRBV20-1|TRBJ1-1|.
TGCAGTGCAACGGGACTCAATGAAGCTTTCTTT
CSATGLNEAFF
>TRBD1|TRBV7-6|TRBJ1-4|.
TGTGCCAGCAGCTACGATCGGGACAGGGGGCGGAGTGAAAAACTGTTTTTT
CASSYDRDRGRSEKLFF
>.|TRBV5-6|TRBJ1-1|.
TGTGCCAGCAGCTTGGTGGCTGCGGCTGAAGCTTTCTTT
CASSLVAAAEAFF
>.|TRBV7-9|TRBJ1-3|.
TGTGCCAGCAGTTCACAGGGTGGCACTGGAAACACCATATATTTT
CASSSQGGTGNTIYF
>.|TRBV10-2|TRBJ1-1|.
TGCGCCAGCAGTGAGTCCAGTTGGGAAGCTTTCTTT
CASSESSWEAFF
>.|TRBV5-1|TRBJ2-3|.
TGCGCCAGCAGCTTGGAAGGGGTGGCTACGCAGTATTTT
CASSLEGVATQYF
>.|TRBV5-1|TRBJ2-7|.
TGCGCCAGCAGCTTGGCTTCAACGGGCTCCTACGAGCAGTACTTC
CASSLASTGSYEQYF
>.|TRBV18|TRBJ2-5|.
TGTGCCAGCTCACCCTGGGTCACAGAGACCCAGTACTTC
CASSPWVTETQYF
>.|TRBV6-6|TRBJ2-6|once
TGTGCCAGCAGTTACTCTCACAGGGCCGGGGCCAACGTCCTGACTTTC
CASSYSHRAGANVLTF
>.|TRBV7-2|TRBJ1-2|.
TGTGCCAGCAGCTTAGGAGGGTTCGGAAACTATGGCTACACCTTC
CASSLGGFGNYGYTF
>.|TRBV5-1|TRBJ1-3|.
TGCGCCAGCAGCGAGACAAGCTCTGGAAACACCATATATTTT
CASSETSSGNTIYF
>TRBD1|TRBV25-1|TRBJ2-2|.
TGTGCCAGCAGTGAATGGGGACAGGACCTCACCGGGGAGCTGTTTTTT
CASSEWGQDLTGELFF
>TRBD1|TRBV28|TRBJ2-6|.
TGTGCCAGCAGCGGCCGGACAGGGACCCGTGGGGCCAACGTCCTGACTTTC
CASSGRTGTRGANVLTF